Shown below are 20 T cell receptor beta chains from a single sample sequenced in a study of blood T cell repertoires in COVID-19. The method was immunoSEQ multiplex PCR; TCRdb's version includes in-frame clones alone and lacks a portion of them. There are about 140,000 clones in the sample; roughly 85% occur only once, and 2.5% to 3.5% lies in the top ten. Sample: peripheral blood. These receptors came from a man aged 50 to 59 with acute or convalescent COVID-19.

The J gene is TRBJ2-3, the V gene TRBV15; 7 bases map to TRBD1. Trimming cost V 2 bases and J 4 bases; bases outside gene matches: 6. Germline CDR1 LNHNV, CDR2 YYDKDF (reference sequence). This CDR3 has 15 residues. CDR3 coding DNA: TGTGCCACCAGCAGACGAGGGGGCCCAGCAGATACGCAGTATTTT. This gives the protein CATSRRGGPADTQYF.

CDR3 nucleotides: TGTGCCAGCAGCCCACGACAGGGGAGGCACGAGCAGTACTTC. Translation: CASSPRQGRHEQYF. This chain connects TRBV7-9 to TRBJ2-7; 8 bases agree with TRBD1. V lost 5 bases and J lost 5; bases outside the gene matches: 8. CDR1 is SEHNR, CDR2 FQNEAQ, per germline (reference sequence). This CDR3 has 14 amino acids.

V gene TRBV19 combines with J gene TRBJ1-5; D not resolved. The CDR3 has 13 amino acids. The germline V gene has CDR1 LNHDA and CDR2 SQIVND (reference sequence). The CDR3 loop is CATRGYGNQPQHF. Here the CDR3 DNA reads TGTGCGACACGGGGTTACGGCAATCAGCCCCAGCATTTT.

The rearrangement links TRBV7-6 to TRBJ1-6; 7 bases are shared with TRBD1. The CDR3 loop spans 14 amino acids. The germline V gene has CDR1 SGHVS and CDR2 FNYEAQ. Trimming cost V 3 bases and J 9 bases; bases outside gene matches: 5. The CDR3 DNA reads TGTGCCAGCAGCTTGGATACAGGGGTTTCACCCCTCCACTTT. It codes for CASSLDTGVSPLHF.

The chain uses TRBV4-1 and TRBJ2-7, with 7 positions matching TRBD1. Trimming took 4 bases from V and 2 from J; bases not matched to a gene: 5. This CDR3 region has 14 residues. Per germline, CDR1 MGHRA and CDR2 YSYEKL. The CDR3 loop is CASSPSDRAYEQYF. CDR3 coding DNA: TGCGCCAGCAGCCCATCTGACAGGGCCTACGAGCAGTACTTC.

This chain uses TRBV19 with TRBJ1-1, with D unclear. This CDR3 region has 15 residues. CDR1 and CDR2 (germline): LNHDA, SQIVND (reference sequence). Trimming removed 9 bases at V and 4 bases at J, with 21 bases between. CDR3 DNA sequence: TGTGCCAGCAAGAAACCAAGAGGGTGGAGCACTGAAGCTTTCTTT. It translates to CASKKPRGWSTEAFF.

The chain is built from TRBV10-3 and TRBJ2-7; D is unresolved. This CDR3 region has 15 residues. The V and J ends lost 10 bases and 4 bases respectively, with 23 bases between them. Looked up from germline, CDR1 is ENHRY and CDR2 is SYGVKD. The CDR3 region has the DNA TGTGCCACTATCCGAGGCCCTACTTCGCTTTACGAGCAGTACTTC. Translation: CATIRGPTSLYEQYF.

Here the CDR3 DNA reads TGTGCCAGCAGTTTATCGACAGGGGCAGAAGCTTTCTTT. Amino acids: CASSLSTGAEAFF. This rearrangement joins TRBV27 to TRBJ1-1, with TRBD1 matching 8 bases. The CDR3 covers 13 residues. CDR1 MNHEY and CDR2 SMNVEV come from the germline V gene (reference sequence). Trimming took 0 bases from V and 8 from J; bases not matched to a gene: 2.

This chain uses TRBV7-6 with TRBJ2-1; no reliable D call. Trimming shortened V by 3 bases and J by 7 bases, and 7 bases separated the two germline ends. The CDR3 contains 12 residues. Germline CDR1 SGHVS, CDR2 FNYEAQ. DNA for the CDR3: TGTGCCAGCAGCTTCATCGGGAATGAGCAGTTCTTC. This translates into CASSFIGNEQFF.

The V and J genes are TRBV7-2 and TRBJ1-3, with 7 positions matching TRBD1. V shed 0 bases, J shed 4 bases, and the junction held 3 bases outside the gene matches. The CDR3 extends over 15 amino acids. Per the germline V gene, CDR1 is SGHTA and CDR2 is FQGNSA. In DNA form, the CDR3 reads TGTGCCAGCAGCTTAGCAGGGGGCGGAGGAAACACCATATATTTT. Amino acid sequence: CASSLAGGGGNTIYF.

On this clone: Other DNA sequences within the sample encode an identical CDR3. The chain couples TRBV12-3 or TRBV12-4 to TRBJ1-5; 8 nucleotides agree with TRBD1. The CDR3 spans 13 residues. The V segment lost 6 bases and the J segment 4 bases; nucleotides outside the gene matches: 2. DNA of the CDR3: TGTGCCAGCAGGGGACAGGATAATCAGCCCCAGCATTTT. It is translated as CASRGQDNQPQHF.

This clone was counted between two and nine times. The CDR3 nucleotides are TGTGCCAGTAGTGGGTCTAGCGGGACCTCCTACGAGCAGTACTTC. It specifies CASSGSSGTSYEQYF. J is TRBJ2-7 and V is TRBV19; 9 bases match TRBD2. The length of the CDR3 is 15 residues. Germline V CDR1 and CDR2: LNHDA, SQIVND (reference sequence). V lost 5 bases, J lost 0 bases, and 5 bases stayed unmatched.

The chain recombines TRBV18 with TRBJ1-2, with a possible D match to TRBD1 (5 bases). This CDR3 has 12 residues. Trimming took 6 bases from V and 4 from J, leaving 9 bases between them. The germline CDR1 and CDR2 sequences are KGHSH and LQKENI. CDR3 residues: CASSQDSYGYTF. The CDR3 nucleotides read TGTGCCAGCTCCCAAGACAGCTATGGCTACACCTTC.

This chain joins TRBV18 and TRBJ1-1; a possible D gene is TRBD1 (5 bases). The CDR3 length is 16 residues. Between the trimmed V and J ends, which lost 2 bases and 7 bases, there was a span of 20 bases. Per germline, CDR1 KGHSH and CDR2 LQKENI. Here the CDR3 reads CASSPTQVVGLYEAFF. The CDR3 region has the DNA TGTGCCAGCTCACCAACTCAGGTAGTGGGGCTCTATGAAGCTTTCTTT.

J is TRBJ1-4 and V is TRBV7-9; D is possibly TRBD1 (6 bases). Germline V gene lookup returns CDR1 SEHNR and CDR2 FQNEAQ (reference sequence). This CDR3 region has 16 residues. V was cut by 3 bases and J by 2 bases, with 13 bases left in between. In DNA form, the CDR3 reads TGTGCCAGCAGCTTTTCAGGGGTGGGCACTAATGAAAAACTGTTTTTT. As protein: CASSFSGVGTNEKLFF.

The chain is built from TRBV3-1 (or the pseudogene TRBV3-2) and TRBJ2-5, with D tentatively TRBD2 (5 bases). Germline V gene data show CDR1 as LGHDT and CDR2 as YNNKEL (reference sequence). The CDR3 runs 14 residues. V was trimmed by 4 bases and J by 4 bases, leaving 13 bases between them. DNA for the CDR3: TGTGCCAGCAGCCTCACTGGACTTCGAGAGACCCAGTACTTC. Amino acids: CASSLTGLRETQYF.

The rearrangement joins TRBV19 to TRBJ1-1, with TRBD1 matching 7 bases. Germline V gene data show CDR1 as LNHDA and CDR2 as SQIVND (reference sequence). V was clipped by 1 base and J by 4 bases; unmatched bases: 9. The CDR3 contains 16 residues. The CDR3 sequence: CASSIGPGQSTTEAFF. The CDR3 bases are TGTGCCAGTAGTATAGGACCGGGACAGAGCACCACTGAAGCTTTCTTT. The full variable domain, its missing parts supplied by reference TRBV19 and TRBJ1-1, is DGGITQSPKYLFRKEGQNVTLSCEQNLNHDAMYWYRQDPGQGLRLIYYSQIVNDFQKGDIAEGYSVSREKKESFPLTVTSAQKNPTAFYLCASSIGPGQSTTEAFFGQGTRLTVV.

V gene TRBV12-5 combines with J gene TRBJ2-7; D is possibly TRBD2 (5 bases). With 1 base removed from V and 2 bases from J, the gap between germline ends came to 9 bases. Germline CDR1 reads LGHNT; CDR2 reads FRNRAP. This CDR3 region has 14 residues. The chain's CDR3 is CASGLESGPYEQYF. In DNA form, the CDR3 reads TGTGCTAGTGGTTTGGAAAGCGGCCCCTACGAGCAGTACTTC.

The genes are TRBV19 and TRBJ1-4, with D perhaps TRBD1 (6 bases). CDR1 and CDR2 (germline): LNHDA, SQIVND (reference sequence). There are 15 residues in the CDR3. V lost 3 bases and J lost 6, with 14 bases in between. The CDR3 loop is CASSIHRAEDEKLFF. In DNA form, the CDR3 reads TGTGCCAGTAGTATCCACAGGGCGGAAGATGAAAAACTGTTTTTT. Full variable domain (outside the CDR3, taken from reference TRBV19 and TRBJ1-4): DGGITQSPKYLFRKEGQNVTLSCEQNLNHDAMYWYRQDPGQGLRLIYYSQIVNDFQKGDIAEGYSVSREKKESFPLTVTSAQKNPTAFYLCASSIHRAEDEKLFFGSGTQLSVL.

This clone was seen once. This sequence joins TRBV7-9 and TRBJ1-2, with unresolved D. CDR1 SEHNR and CDR2 FQNEAQ come from the germline V gene (reference sequence). V lost 5 bases, J lost 6 bases, and 16 bases lay in between. CDR3 size: 14 residues. As DNA, the CDR3 is TGTGCCAGCAGCCGAAAATACGGAGGGAATGGCTACACCTTC. Its translation: CASSRKYGGNGYTF.